This T cell receptor beta chain is drawn from a study of T cells after posttransplantation cyclophosphamide. Broader study findings: Donor-recipient repertoire similarity was low at 1-2 months, rising over year one.

A marrow graft followed busulfan-fludarabine conditioning, with cyclophosphamide on days +3 and +4. Worth noting for this clone: Its specificity is not known. One end of the junction fails to match germline, which may point to a read error.

Germline assignment: CDR1 LGHNA and CDR2 YSLEER. The CDR3 sequence is 16 residues long. Clones were sequenced by immunoSEQ multiplex PCR, and TCRdb holds only the in-frame ones, with some missing. The table lists 11,000 or so clones, under 2.5% of them singletons. This specimen was PBMCs, taken after allogeneic stem cell transplant with posttransplant cyclophosphamide. V and J are TRBV4-3 and TRBJ2-1; D may be TRBD2 (6 bases). This clonotype was sampled from a male patient in his 30s who received an allogeneic stem cell transplant from a related donor, was CMV-positive, and had no GVHD. Some T cells may originate from the graft donor. The CDR3 nucleotides are TGCGCCGGCAGCCAAGTGTGGGCTAGCGAGTACAATGAGCAGTTCTTC. Its protein product is CAGSQVWASEYNEQFF.